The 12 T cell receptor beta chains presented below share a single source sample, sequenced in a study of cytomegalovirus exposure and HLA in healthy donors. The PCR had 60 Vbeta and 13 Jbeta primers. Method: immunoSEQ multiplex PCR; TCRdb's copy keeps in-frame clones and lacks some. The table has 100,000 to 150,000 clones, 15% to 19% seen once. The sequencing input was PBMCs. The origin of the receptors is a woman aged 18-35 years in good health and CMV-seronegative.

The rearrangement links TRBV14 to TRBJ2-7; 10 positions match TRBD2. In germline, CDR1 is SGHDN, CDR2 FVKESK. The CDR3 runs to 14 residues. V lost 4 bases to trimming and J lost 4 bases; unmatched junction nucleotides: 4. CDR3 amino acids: CASSLGSGRYEQYF. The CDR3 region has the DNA TGTGCCAGCAGCCTAGGTAGCGGGAGGTACGAGCAGTACTTC.

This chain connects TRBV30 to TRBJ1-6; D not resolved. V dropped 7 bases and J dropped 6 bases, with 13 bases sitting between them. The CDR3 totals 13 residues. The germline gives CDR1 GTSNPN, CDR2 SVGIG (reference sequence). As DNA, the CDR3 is TGTGCCTTGGAGGGTCTCGGTAATTCACCCCTCCACTTT. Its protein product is CALEGLGNSPLHF.

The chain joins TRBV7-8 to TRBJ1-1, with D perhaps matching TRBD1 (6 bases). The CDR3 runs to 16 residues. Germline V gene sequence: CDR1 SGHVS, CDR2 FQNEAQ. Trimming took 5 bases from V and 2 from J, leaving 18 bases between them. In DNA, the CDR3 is TGTGCCAGCAGCCTGAGACTACAGGGACTAAACACTGAAGCTTTCTTT. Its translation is CASSLRLQGLNTEAFF.

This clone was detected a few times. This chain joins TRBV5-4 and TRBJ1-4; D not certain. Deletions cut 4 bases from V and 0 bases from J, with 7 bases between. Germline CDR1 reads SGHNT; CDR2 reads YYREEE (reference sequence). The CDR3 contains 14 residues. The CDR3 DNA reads TGTGCCAGCAGCCGACACCCAACTAATGAAAAACTGTTTTTT. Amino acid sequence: CASSRHPTNEKLFF. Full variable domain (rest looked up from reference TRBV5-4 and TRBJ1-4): ETGVTQSPTHLIKTRGQQVTLRCSSQSGHNTVSWYQQALGQGPQFIFQYYREEENGRGNFPPRFSGLQFPNYSSELNVNALELDDSALYLCASSRHPTNEKLFFGSGTQLSVL.

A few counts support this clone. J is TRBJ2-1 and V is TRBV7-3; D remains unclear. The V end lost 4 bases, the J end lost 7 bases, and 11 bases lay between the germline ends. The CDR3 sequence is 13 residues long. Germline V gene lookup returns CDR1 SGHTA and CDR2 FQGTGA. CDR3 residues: CASSSDSWNEQFF. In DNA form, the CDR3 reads TGTGCCAGCAGCTCCGACTCGTGGAATGAGCAGTTCTTC. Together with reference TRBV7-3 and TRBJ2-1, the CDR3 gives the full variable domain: GAGVSQTPSNKVTEKGKYVELRCDPISGHTALYWYRQSLGQGPEFLIYFQGTGAADDSGLPNDRFFAVRPEGSVSTLKIQRTERGDSAVYLCASSSDSWNEQFFGPGTRLTVL.

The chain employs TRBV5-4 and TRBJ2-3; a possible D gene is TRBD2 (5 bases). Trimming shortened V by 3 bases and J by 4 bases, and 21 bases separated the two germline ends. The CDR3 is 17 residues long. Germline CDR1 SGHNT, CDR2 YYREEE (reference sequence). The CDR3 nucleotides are TGTGCCAGCAGCTCATCGTTGGGGAGTCAAGGTGCAGATACGCAGTATTTT. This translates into CASSSSLGSQGADTQYF. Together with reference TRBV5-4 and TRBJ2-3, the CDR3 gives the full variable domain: ETGVTQSPTHLIKTRGQQVTLRCSSQSGHNTVSWYQQALGQGPQFIFQYYREEENGRGNFPPRFSGLQFPNYSSELNVNALELDDSALYLCASSSSLGSQGADTQYFGPGTRLTVL.

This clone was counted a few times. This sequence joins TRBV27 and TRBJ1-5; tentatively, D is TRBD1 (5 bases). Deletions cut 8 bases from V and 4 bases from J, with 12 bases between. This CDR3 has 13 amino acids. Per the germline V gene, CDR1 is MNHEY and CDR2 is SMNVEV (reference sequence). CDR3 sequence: CASRSGLNQPQHF. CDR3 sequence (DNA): TGTGCCAGCCGGTCAGGGCTGAATCAGCCCCAGCATTTT.

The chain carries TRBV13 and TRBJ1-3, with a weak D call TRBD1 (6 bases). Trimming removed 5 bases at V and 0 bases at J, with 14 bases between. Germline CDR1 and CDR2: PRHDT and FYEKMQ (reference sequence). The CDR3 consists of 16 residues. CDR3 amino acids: CASSARQVHSGNTIYF. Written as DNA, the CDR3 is TGTGCCAGCAGCGCCAGACAGGTTCACTCTGGAAACACCATATATTTT.

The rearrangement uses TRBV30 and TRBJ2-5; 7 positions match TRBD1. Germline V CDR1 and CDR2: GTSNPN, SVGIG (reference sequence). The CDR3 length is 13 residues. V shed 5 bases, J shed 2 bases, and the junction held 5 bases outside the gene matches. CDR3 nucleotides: TGTGCCTGGCAGGGGGACCTTCAAGAGACCCAGTACTTC. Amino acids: CAWQGDLQETQYF.

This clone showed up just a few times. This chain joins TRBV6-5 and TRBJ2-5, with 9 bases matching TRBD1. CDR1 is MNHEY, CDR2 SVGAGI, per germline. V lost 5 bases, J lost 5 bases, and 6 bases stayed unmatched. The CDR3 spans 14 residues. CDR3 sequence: CASSRGQGRETQYF. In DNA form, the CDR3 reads TGTGCCAGCAGTCGGGGACAGGGACGGGAGACCCAGTACTTC.

CDR3 protein: CASSEVGSSYEQYF. CDR3 bases: TGTGCCAGCAGTGAAGTCGGGAGCTCCTACGAGCAGTACTTC. The rearrangement joins TRBV6-1 to TRBJ2-7, with D possibly being TRBD2 (6 bases). The V gene's germline CDR1 is MNHNS and CDR2 SASEGT. The ends were cut back, 1 base at V and 0 bases at J, with 7 bases in the middle. This CDR3 has 14 residues.

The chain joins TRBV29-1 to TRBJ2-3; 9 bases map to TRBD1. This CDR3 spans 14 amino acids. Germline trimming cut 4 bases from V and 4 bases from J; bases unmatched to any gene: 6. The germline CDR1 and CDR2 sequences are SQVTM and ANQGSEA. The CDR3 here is CSVGGTGTSDTQYF. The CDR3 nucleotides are TGCAGCGTTGGGGGGACAGGGACGTCAGATACGCAGTATTTT.